A selection of T cell receptor beta chains follows, all from one sample in a study of T cells in Graves' hyperthyroidism and ophthalmopathy. TCRdb reprocessed the multiplex PCR reads with MiXCR, giving one entry per CDR3 protein. The profile shows about 570,000 distinct CDR3 sequences, roughly 46% of them singletons. Sequences were obtained from peripheral blood or thyroid tissue (not recorded which). The source of these receptors is an adult woman with Graves' disease, either hyperthyroidism or ophthalmopathy (not recorded which). The CDR3 runs from the conserved cysteine through the conserved F or W. Each record gives: CDR3 length, clone size, D gene, J gene, V gene, CDR3 DNA, CDR3 protein. The D gene is left open where the match is weak. Clone sizes are given selectively: once, few, many, or a class where the clone is expanded.

cdr3_length: 13; clone_size: once; d_call: -; j_call: TRBJ2-1; v_call: TRBV9; cdr3_nt: TGTGCCAGCAGCGACAGTTTTTCGAATGAGCAGTTCTTC; cdr3_aa: CASSDSFSNEQFF
cdr3_length: 14; clone_size: many; d_call: TRBD2; j_call: TRBJ2-5; v_call: TRBV20-1; cdr3_nt: TGCAGTGCTAGAAGCGGGAGAGAACAAGAGACCCAGTACTTC; cdr3_aa: CSARSGREQETQYF
cdr3_length: 14; clone_size: many; d_call: -; j_call: TRBJ2-5; v_call: TRBV7-2; cdr3_nt: TGTGCCAGCAGCCGGGACGGAAAACAAGAGACCCAGTACTTC; cdr3_aa: CASSRDGKQETQYF
cdr3_length: 15; clone_size: -; d_call: -; j_call: TRBJ2-5; v_call: TRBV7-6; cdr3_nt: TGTGCCAGCAGCCCAAAAACTAGGGAGTCGGAGACCCAGTACTTC; cdr3_aa: CASSPKTRESETQYF
cdr3_length: 15; clone_size: many; d_call: -; j_call: TRBJ1-3; v_call: TRBV7-9; cdr3_nt: TGTGCCAGCAGCTTAAAGGGGATTTCTGGAAACACCATATATTTT; cdr3_aa: CASSLKGISGNTIYF
cdr3_length: 12; clone_size: many; d_call: -; j_call: TRBJ2-7; v_call: TRBV29-1; cdr3_nt: TGCAGCGTTGGTGGCAGCGCCTACGAGCAGTACTTC; cdr3_aa: CSVGGSAYEQYF
cdr3_length: 14; clone_size: -; d_call: -; j_call: TRBJ2-2; v_call: TRBV2; cdr3_nt: TGTGCCAGCGTCGGGGACGGTTGGACCGGGGAGCTGTTTTTT; cdr3_aa: CASVGDGWTGELFF
cdr3_length: 16; clone_size: many; d_call: -; j_call: TRBJ2-5; v_call: TRBV20-1; cdr3_nt: TGCAGTGCCCCCAAGGGGGCGGGGGCCCAAGGGGAGACCCAGTACTTC; cdr3_aa: CSAPKGAGAQGETQYF
cdr3_length: 17; clone_size: -; d_call: TRBD1; j_call: TRBJ2-5; v_call: TRBV7-9; cdr3_nt: TGTGCCAGCAGCCCGTACCCCGGGACAGCCAACCAAGAGACCCAGTACTTC; cdr3_aa: CASSPYPGTANQETQYF
cdr3_length: 12; clone_size: many; d_call: TRBD1; j_call: TRBJ2-2; v_call: TRBV19; cdr3_nt: TGTGCCGTCGGACAGGGCCCCGGGGAGCTGTTTTTT; cdr3_aa: CAVGQGPGELFF
cdr3_length: 13; clone_size: many; d_call: -; j_call: TRBJ2-7; v_call: TRBV9; cdr3_nt: TGTGCCAGCAGCGTTGATACATCCTACGAGCAGTACTTC; cdr3_aa: CASSVDTSYEQYF
cdr3_length: 15; clone_size: -; d_call: -; j_call: TRBJ2-5; v_call: TRBV7-8; cdr3_nt: TGTGCCAGCAGCTCCCCCCTGCTGAGACAAGAGACCCAGTACTTC; cdr3_aa: CASSSPLLRQETQYF
cdr3_length: 17; clone_size: many; d_call: -; j_call: TRBJ2-7; v_call: TRBV7-9; cdr3_nt: TGTGCCAGCAGCAGAACCGGGACGCCTATTCTTACCTACGAGCAGTACTTC; cdr3_aa: CASSRTGTPILTYEQYF
cdr3_length: 14; clone_size: -; d_call: -; j_call: TRBJ1-2; v_call: TRBV15; cdr3_nt: TGTGCCACCAGCAGAGGGCCCGGTGGCTATGGCTACACCTTC; cdr3_aa: CATSRGPGGYGYTF
cdr3_length: 13; clone_size: -; d_call: -; j_call: TRBJ2-1; v_call: TRBV20-1; cdr3_nt: TGCAGTGCTAGTGCTCTCATTTACAATGAGCAGTTCTTC; cdr3_aa: CSASALIYNEQFF
cdr3_length: 15; clone_size: many; d_call: -; j_call: TRBJ2-5; v_call: TRBV7-8; cdr3_nt: TGTGCCAGCAGCCCAAAAGGACGGACGGGGGAGACCCAGTACTTC; cdr3_aa: CASSPKGRTGETQYF
cdr3_length: 16; clone_size: -; d_call: TRBD1; j_call: TRBJ1-1; v_call: TRBV7-2; cdr3_nt: TGCGCCAGCAGCTCAGGACAGGGCAGTACGAACACTGAAGCTTTCTTT; cdr3_aa: CASSSGQGSTNTEAFF
cdr3_length: 15; clone_size: many; d_call: TRBD1; j_call: TRBJ1-5; v_call: TRBV9; cdr3_nt: TGTGCCAGCAGCCCAGACCCACAGGGGGAGCAGCCCCAGCATTTT; cdr3_aa: CASSPDPQGEQPQHF
cdr3_length: 15; clone_size: many; d_call: TRBD2; j_call: TRBJ2-5; v_call: TRBV7-2; cdr3_nt: TGTGCCAGCAGCTTAAAAAGCGGGAGGAGGGAGACCCAGTACTTC; cdr3_aa: CASSLKSGRRETQYF
cdr3_length: 17; clone_size: many; d_call: -; j_call: TRBJ2-7; v_call: TRBV13; cdr3_nt: TGTGCCAGCAGCTCCCCGGAGGAAGCGCAACCAATCTACGAGCAGTACTTC; cdr3_aa: CASSSPEEAQPIYEQYF
cdr3_length: 16; clone_size: -; d_call: -; j_call: TRBJ2-6; v_call: TRBV7-2; cdr3_nt: TGTGCCAGCAGCTCCTCCTGGAGGGGTGGGGCCAACGTCCTGACTTTC; cdr3_aa: CASSSSWRGGANVLTF
cdr3_length: 13; clone_size: -; d_call: TRBD1; j_call: TRBJ2-7; v_call: TRBV9; cdr3_nt: TGTGCCAGCAGCGAGGGACAGGGAAACGAGCAGTACTTC; cdr3_aa: CASSEGQGNEQYF
cdr3_length: 13; clone_size: -; d_call: -; j_call: TRBJ1-2; v_call: TRBV20-1; cdr3_nt: TGCAGTGCTCTTACGGGGCATAACTATGGCTACACCTTC; cdr3_aa: CSALTGHNYGYTF
cdr3_length: 14; clone_size: few; d_call: -; j_call: TRBJ2-5; v_call: TRBV7-2; cdr3_nt: TGTGCCAGCAGCGCGCAACAGGGTTGGGAGACCCAGTACTTC; cdr3_aa: CASSAQQGWETQYF
cdr3_length: 14; clone_size: -; d_call: -; j_call: TRBJ2-5; v_call: TRBV12-3/TRBV12-4; cdr3_nt: TGTGCCAGCAGTTTGACCTCACGAGGGGAGACCCAGTACTTC; cdr3_aa: CASSLTSRGETQYF
cdr3_length: 14; clone_size: many; d_call: TRBD2; j_call: TRBJ2-5; v_call: TRBV20-1; cdr3_nt: TGCAGTGCCAGAGTCCCAGCGGGAGGAGAGACCCAGTACTTC; cdr3_aa: CSARVPAGGETQYF
cdr3_length: 12; clone_size: -; d_call: -; j_call: TRBJ2-7; v_call: TRBV15; cdr3_nt: TGTGCCACCAGCAGAGATCGCGCCAGCCTGAACTTC; cdr3_aa: CATSRDRASLNF
cdr3_length: 14; clone_size: many; d_call: TRBD2; j_call: TRBJ2-7; v_call: TRBV5-1; cdr3_nt: TGCGCCAGCAGCGCGGGACTAGAGACCTACGAGCAGTACTTC; cdr3_aa: CASSAGLETYEQYF
cdr3_length: 14; clone_size: -; d_call: -; j_call: TRBJ2-5; v_call: TRBV20-1; cdr3_nt: TGCAGTGCTAGAGATCAGATCTGGGATCAGCCCCAGTACTTC; cdr3_aa: CSARDQIWDQPQYF
cdr3_length: 12; clone_size: -; d_call: -; j_call: TRBJ1-2; v_call: TRBV20-1; cdr3_nt: TGCAGTGCTAGAGATGGGGCAGCTGGCTACACCTTC; cdr3_aa: CSARDGAAGYTF
cdr3_length: 13; clone_size: many; d_call: -; j_call: TRBJ2-7; v_call: TRBV5-1; cdr3_nt: TGCGCCAGCAGGCCCGAGTGGCATAACGAGCAGTACTTC; cdr3_aa: CASRPEWHNEQYF
cdr3_length: 15; clone_size: many; d_call: -; j_call: TRBJ2-5; v_call: TRBV9; cdr3_nt: TGTGCCAGCAGCGCATCCGGGACTCTGCAAGAGACCCAGTACTTC; cdr3_aa: CASSASGTLQETQYF
cdr3_length: 13; clone_size: many; d_call: -; j_call: TRBJ1-2; v_call: TRBV7-9; cdr3_nt: TGTGCCAGCAGCTTAGCGCAGTTCTATGGCTACACCTTC; cdr3_aa: CASSLAQFYGYTF
cdr3_length: 14; clone_size: -; d_call: -; j_call: TRBJ1-1; v_call: TRBV7-9; cdr3_nt: TGTGCCAGCAGTTTAGCAGGGATCAACACTGAAGCTTTCTTT; cdr3_aa: CASSLAGINTEAFF
cdr3_length: 12; clone_size: -; d_call: -; j_call: TRBJ2-5; v_call: TRBV20-1; cdr3_nt: TGCAGTGCTAGAGATCCCACAGAGACCCAGTACTTC; cdr3_aa: CSARDPTETQYF
cdr3_length: 10; clone_size: many; d_call: -; j_call: TRBJ1-1; v_call: TRBV11-2; cdr3_nt: TGTGCCAGCAGCTTTCCCCCAGATTTCTTT; cdr3_aa: CASSFPPDFF
cdr3_length: 14; clone_size: -; d_call: TRBD2; j_call: TRBJ2-5; v_call: TRBV10-3; cdr3_nt: TGTGCCATCAGCGGGAGGGCTGCCCAAGAGACCCAGTACTTC; cdr3_aa: CAISGRAAQETQYF
cdr3_length: 16; clone_size: -; d_call: -; j_call: TRBJ1-5; v_call: TRBV7-9; cdr3_nt: TGTGCCAGCAGCTTACCAACTAGCGGGAGGACGGAGACCCAGCATTTT; cdr3_aa: CASSLPTSGRTETQHF
cdr3_length: 15; clone_size: many; d_call: TRBD2; j_call: TRBJ2-7; v_call: TRBV11-2; cdr3_nt: TGTGCCAGCAGCTTTATAGGTAGCGGGACCTACGAGCAGTACTTC; cdr3_aa: CASSFIGSGTYEQYF
cdr3_length: 14; clone_size: few; d_call: -; j_call: TRBJ2-7; v_call: TRBV28; cdr3_nt: TGTGCCAGCAGTTTACCCCCTAGGGGCTACGAGCAGTACTTC; cdr3_aa: CASSLPPRGYEQYF